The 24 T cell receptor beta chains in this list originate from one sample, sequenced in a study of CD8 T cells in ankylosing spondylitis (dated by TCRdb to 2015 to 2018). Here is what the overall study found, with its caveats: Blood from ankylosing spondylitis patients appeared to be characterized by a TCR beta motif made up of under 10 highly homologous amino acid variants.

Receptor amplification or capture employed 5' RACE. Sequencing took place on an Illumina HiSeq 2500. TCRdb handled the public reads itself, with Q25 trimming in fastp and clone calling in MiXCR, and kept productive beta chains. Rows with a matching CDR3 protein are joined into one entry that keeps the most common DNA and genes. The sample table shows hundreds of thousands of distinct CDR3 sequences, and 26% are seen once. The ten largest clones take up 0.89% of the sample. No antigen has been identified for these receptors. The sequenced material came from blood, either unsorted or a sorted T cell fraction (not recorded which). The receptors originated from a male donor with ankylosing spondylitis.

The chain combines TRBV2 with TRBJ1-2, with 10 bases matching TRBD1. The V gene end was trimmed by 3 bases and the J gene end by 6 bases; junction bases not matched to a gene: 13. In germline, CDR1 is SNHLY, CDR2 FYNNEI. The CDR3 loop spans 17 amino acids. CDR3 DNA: TGTGCCAGCAGTGAGAGGGGGACAGGGGACCCAGTTGATGGCTACACCTTC. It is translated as CASSERGTGDPVDGYTF.

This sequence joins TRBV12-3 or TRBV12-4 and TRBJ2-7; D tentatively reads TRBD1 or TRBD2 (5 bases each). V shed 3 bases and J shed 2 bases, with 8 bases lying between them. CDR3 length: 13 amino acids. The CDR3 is CASSFWGTYEQYV. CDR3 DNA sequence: TGTGCCAGCAGTTTCTGGGGGACCTACGAGCAGTACGTC.

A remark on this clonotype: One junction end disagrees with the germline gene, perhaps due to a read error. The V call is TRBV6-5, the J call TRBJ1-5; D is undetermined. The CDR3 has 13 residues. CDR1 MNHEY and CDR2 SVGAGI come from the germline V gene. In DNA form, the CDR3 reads TGTGCCAGTAGTTACAGTAGCAATCAGCCCCAGCATTTT. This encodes CASSYSSNQPQHF.

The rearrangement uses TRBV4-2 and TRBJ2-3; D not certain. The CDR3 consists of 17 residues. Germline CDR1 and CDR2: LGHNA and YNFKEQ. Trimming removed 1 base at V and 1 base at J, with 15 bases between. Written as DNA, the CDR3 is TGTGCCAGCAGCCAAGGAGAGATGACGGACCGCACAGATACGCAGTATTTT. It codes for CASSQGEMTDRTDTQYF.

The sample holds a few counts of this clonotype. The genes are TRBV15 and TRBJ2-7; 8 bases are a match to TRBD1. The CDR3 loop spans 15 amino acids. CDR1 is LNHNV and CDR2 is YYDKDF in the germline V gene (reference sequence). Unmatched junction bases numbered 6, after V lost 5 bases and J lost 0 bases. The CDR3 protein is CATSRDRGYSYEQYF. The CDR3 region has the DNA TGTGCCACCAGCCGTGACAGGGGTTACTCCTACGAGCAGTACTTC.

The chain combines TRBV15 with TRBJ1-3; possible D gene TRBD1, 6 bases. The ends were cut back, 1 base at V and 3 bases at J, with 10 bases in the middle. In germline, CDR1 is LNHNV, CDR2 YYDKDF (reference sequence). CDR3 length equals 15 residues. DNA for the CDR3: TGTGCCACCAGCAGAGTATACAGGGATGGAAACACCATATATTTT. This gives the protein CATSRVYRDGNTIYF.

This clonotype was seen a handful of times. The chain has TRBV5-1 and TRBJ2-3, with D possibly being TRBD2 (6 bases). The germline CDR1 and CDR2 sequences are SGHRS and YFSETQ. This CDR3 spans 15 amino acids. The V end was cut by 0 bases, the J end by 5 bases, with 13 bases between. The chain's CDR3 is CASSLGGGSGDTQYF. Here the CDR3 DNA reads TGCGCCAGCAGCTTGGGGGGAGGAAGTGGAGATACGCAGTATTTT.

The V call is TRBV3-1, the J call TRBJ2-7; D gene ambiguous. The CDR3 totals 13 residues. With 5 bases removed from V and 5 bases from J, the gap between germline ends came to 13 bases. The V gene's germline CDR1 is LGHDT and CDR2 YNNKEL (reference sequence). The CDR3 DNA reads TGTGCCAGCAGCTCCAATCAAAACCACGAGCAGTACGTC. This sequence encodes CASSSNQNHEQYV.

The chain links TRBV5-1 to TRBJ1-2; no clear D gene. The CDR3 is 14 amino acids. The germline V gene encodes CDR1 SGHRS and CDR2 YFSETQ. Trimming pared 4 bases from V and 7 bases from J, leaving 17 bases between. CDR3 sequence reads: CASSAAPTLVGYTF. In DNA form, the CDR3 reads TGCGCCAGCAGCGCTGCCCCTACCCTCGTTGGCTACACCTTC.

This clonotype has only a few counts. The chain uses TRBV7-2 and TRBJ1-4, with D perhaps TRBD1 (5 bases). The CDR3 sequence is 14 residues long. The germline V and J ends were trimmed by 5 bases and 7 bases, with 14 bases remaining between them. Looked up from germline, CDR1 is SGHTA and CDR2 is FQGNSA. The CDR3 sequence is CASSKRGGVEKLFF. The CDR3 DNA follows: TGTGCCAGCAGCAAACGGGGGGGGGTTGAAAAACTGTTTTTT.

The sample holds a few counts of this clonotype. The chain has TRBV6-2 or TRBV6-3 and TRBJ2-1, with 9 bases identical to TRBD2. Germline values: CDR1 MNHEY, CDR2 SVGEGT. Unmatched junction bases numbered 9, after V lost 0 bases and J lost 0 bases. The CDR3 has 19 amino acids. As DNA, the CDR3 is TGTGCCAGCAGTTACTCGAGGTGGCGGGAGGGGAGCTCCTACAATGAGCAGTTCTTC. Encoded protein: CASSYSRWREGSSYNEQFF.

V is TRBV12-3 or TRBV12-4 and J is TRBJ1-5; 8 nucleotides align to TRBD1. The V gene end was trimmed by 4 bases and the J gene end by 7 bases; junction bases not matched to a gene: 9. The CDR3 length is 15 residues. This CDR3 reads CASSSSQGATQPQHF. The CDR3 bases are TGTGCCAGCAGTTCGTCCCAGGGGGCAACGCAGCCCCAGCATTTT.

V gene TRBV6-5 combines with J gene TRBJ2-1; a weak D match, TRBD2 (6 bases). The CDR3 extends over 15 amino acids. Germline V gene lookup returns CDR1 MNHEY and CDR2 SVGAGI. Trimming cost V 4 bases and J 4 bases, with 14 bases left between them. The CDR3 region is CASSFSRDEYNEQFF. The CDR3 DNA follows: TGTGCCAGCAGTTTCTCGCGGGACGAATACAATGAGCAGTTCTTC.

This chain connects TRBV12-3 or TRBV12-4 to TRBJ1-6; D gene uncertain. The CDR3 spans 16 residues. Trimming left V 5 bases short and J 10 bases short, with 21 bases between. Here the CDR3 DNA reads TGTGCCAGCAGTCCGGGATCAATCCCCGCGGGGTCACCCCTCCACTTT. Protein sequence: CASSPGSIPAGSPLHF.

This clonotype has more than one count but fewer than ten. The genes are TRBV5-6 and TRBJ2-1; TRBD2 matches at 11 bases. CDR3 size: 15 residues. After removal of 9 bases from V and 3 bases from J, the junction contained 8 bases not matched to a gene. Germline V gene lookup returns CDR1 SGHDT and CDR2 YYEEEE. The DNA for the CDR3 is TGTGCCACCCGAACGACTAGCGGGGTCTACAATGAGCAGTTCTTC. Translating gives CATRTTSGVYNEQFF.

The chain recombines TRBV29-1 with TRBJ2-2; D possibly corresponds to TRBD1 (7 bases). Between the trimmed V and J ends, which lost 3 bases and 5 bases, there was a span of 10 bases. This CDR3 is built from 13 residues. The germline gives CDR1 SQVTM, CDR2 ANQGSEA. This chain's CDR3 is CSVDRGRTGELFF. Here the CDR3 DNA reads TGCAGCGTTGACAGGGGGAGGACCGGGGAGCTGTTTTTT.

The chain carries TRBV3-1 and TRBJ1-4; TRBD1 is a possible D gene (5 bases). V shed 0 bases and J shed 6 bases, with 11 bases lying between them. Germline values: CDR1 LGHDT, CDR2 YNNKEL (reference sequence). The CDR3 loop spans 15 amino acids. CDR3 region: CASSQERGIDEKLFF. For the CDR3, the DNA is TGTGCCAGCAGCCAAGAACGGGGCATTGATGAAAAACTGTTTTTT.

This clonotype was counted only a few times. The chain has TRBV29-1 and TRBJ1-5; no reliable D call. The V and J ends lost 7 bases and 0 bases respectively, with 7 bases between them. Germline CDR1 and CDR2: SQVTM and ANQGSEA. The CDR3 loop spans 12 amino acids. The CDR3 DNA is TGCAGCGCAAAAAATAGCAATCAGCCCCAGCATTTT. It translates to CSAKNSNQPQHF.

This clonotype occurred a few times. This CDR3 is CASSIDGTGDFSGANVLTF. The CDR3 DNA reads as TGTGCCAGCAGCATCGACGGGACAGGGGACTTCTCTGGGGCCAACGTCCTGACTTTC. The chain is built from TRBV11-1 and TRBJ2-6, with 10 bases fitting TRBD1. The germline V gene has CDR1 SGHAT and CDR2 FQDESV (reference sequence). The CDR3 extends over 19 amino acids. J was trimmed by 0 bases and V by 5 bases; bases with no gene match: 10.

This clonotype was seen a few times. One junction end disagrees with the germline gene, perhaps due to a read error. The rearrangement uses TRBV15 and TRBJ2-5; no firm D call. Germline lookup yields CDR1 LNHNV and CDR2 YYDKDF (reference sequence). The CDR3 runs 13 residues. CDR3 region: CATSSFPGSRCSF. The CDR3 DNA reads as TGTGCCACCAGCAGCTTCCCCGGGTCCAGGTGCTCCTTC.

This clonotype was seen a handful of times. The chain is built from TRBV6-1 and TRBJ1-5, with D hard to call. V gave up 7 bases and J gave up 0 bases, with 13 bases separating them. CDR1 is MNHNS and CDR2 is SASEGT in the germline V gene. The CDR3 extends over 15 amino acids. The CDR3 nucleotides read TGTGCCAGCACCCCGTCGGGCGGTAGCAATCAGCCCCAGCATTTT. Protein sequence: CASTPSGGSNQPQHF.

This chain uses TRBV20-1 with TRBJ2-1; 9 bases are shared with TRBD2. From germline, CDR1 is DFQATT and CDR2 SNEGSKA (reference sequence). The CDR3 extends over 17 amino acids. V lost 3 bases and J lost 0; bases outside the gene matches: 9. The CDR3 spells CSARRPSGVSSYNEQFF. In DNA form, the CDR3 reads TGCAGTGCTAGGAGGCCTAGCGGGGTGAGCTCCTACAATGAGCAGTTCTTC.

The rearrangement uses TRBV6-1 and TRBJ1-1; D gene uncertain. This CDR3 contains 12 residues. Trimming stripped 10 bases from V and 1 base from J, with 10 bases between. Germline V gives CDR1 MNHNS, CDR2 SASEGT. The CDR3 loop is CATEVRNTEAFF. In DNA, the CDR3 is TGTGCCACAGAGGTCAGGAACACTGAAGCTTTCTTT.

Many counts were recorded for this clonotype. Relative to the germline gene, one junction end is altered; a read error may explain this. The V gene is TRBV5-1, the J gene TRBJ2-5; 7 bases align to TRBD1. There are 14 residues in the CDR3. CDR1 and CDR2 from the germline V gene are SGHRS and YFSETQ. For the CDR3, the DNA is TGTGCCAGCAGCCCTGGGACAGAACAAGAGACCCAGTACTTC. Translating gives CASSPGTEQETQYF.